Shown below are 17 T cell receptor beta chains from a single sample sequenced in a study of blood T cell repertoires in COVID-19. Data came from immunoSEQ multiplex PCR; TCRdb stores just in-frame clones and leaves some out. Of over 130,000 clones listed, nearly 80% are singletons. The sequenced material came from PBMCs or T cells enriched from blood (not recorded which). The receptors were sampled from a woman in her forties or fifties who had recovered from COVID-19.

The chain has TRBV4-1 and TRBJ2-3; TRBD1 matches at 7 bases. CDR1 and CDR2 (germline): MGHRA, YSYEKL. This CDR3 has 14 residues. The V segment lost 4 bases and the J segment 10 bases; nucleotides outside the gene matches: 11. This CDR3 reads CASSLNLDRAAQYF. Here the CDR3 DNA reads TGCGCCAGCAGCCTTAATCTAGACAGGGCAGCGCAGTATTTT.

To note about this clone: This may stem from a read error, because a much larger clone lies one nucleotide away. The same CDR3 is also encoded by other DNA sequences in this sample. The rearrangement uses TRBV10-3 and TRBJ2-7; TRBD1 aligns across 11 bases. Trimming took 8 bases from V and 3 from J; bases not matched to a gene: 6. Germline CDR1 reads ENHRY; CDR2 reads SYGVKD. The CDR3 contains 14 residues. For the CDR3, the DNA is TGTGCCATCCGGGGGGACAGGGGGGACTACGAGCAGTACTTC. It translates to CAIRGDRGDYEQYF.

The V call is TRBV13, the J call TRBJ2-1, with 13 bases fitting TRBD2. Looked up from germline, CDR1 is PRHDT and CDR2 is FYEKMQ (reference sequence). Trimming at V came to 3 bases and at J to 2 bases, leaving 7 bases not matched to a gene. CDR3 length: 18 residues. CDR3 sequence (DNA): TGTGCCAGCAGCTTTCCGGGACTAGCGGGAATGACCTACAATGAGCAGTTCTTC. It specifies CASSFPGLAGMTYNEQFF.

This chain connects TRBV7-6 to TRBJ2-2; D may be TRBD2 (5 bases). V lost 9 bases and J 5 bases, leaving 13 bases between the germline ends. Germline values: CDR1 SGHVS, CDR2 FNYEAQ. The CDR3 runs 13 residues. This CDR3 is CASRQPGTGELFF. DNA for the CDR3: TGTGCCAGTCGTCAGCCGGGGACCGGGGAGCTGTTTTTT.

This clone occurred once. The rearrangement uses TRBV21-1 and TRBJ2-1; the table gives TRBD2 as D, unverified against the DNA. TRBV21-1 is labeled a pseudogene. The CDR3 totals 18 residues. The CDR3 reads CASSKLTSGGPGHNEQFF. The CDR3 DNA reads as TGTGCCAGCAGCAAGTTGACTAGCGGGGGGCCAGGGCACAATGAGCAGTTCTTC.

This sequence joins TRBV7-3 and TRBJ2-2; TRBD1 aligns across 10 bases. This CDR3 is 17 amino acids long. CDR1 is SGHTA and CDR2 is FQGTGA in the germline V gene. V was pared by 1 base and J by 4 bases, with 6 bases of the junction left unmatched. CDR3 residues: CASSLSPGQGITGELFF. The CDR3 DNA reads as TGTGCCAGCAGCTTAAGTCCGGGACAGGGGATCACCGGGGAGCTGTTTTTT.

J is TRBJ1-6 and V is TRBV7-2, with D perhaps matching TRBD1 (5 bases). The CDR3 has 15 amino acids. The germline V gene has CDR1 SGHTA and CDR2 FQGNSA. V lost 4 bases, J lost 7 bases, and 14 bases lay in between. For the CDR3, the DNA is TGTGCCAGCAGCTCTCCGGGGCGGGGAAATTCACCCCTCCACTTT. As protein: CASSSPGRGNSPLHF.

This chain joins TRBV7-9 and TRBJ1-5; 7 bases map to TRBD1. Looked up from germline, CDR1 is SEHNR and CDR2 is FQNEAQ (reference sequence). This CDR3 is 13 amino acids long. V gave up 8 bases and J gave up 7 bases; unmatched junction bases: 8. CDR3 in amino acids: CASVDRDGQPQHF. The CDR3 DNA follows: TGTGCCAGCGTAGACAGGGACGGACAGCCCCAGCATTTT.

The J gene is TRBJ1-1, the V gene TRBV19, with 8 bases lining up with TRBD1. Germline V gene data show CDR1 as LNHDA and CDR2 as SQIVND (reference sequence). The CDR3 sequence is 16 residues long. V was pared by 7 bases and J by 2 bases, with 12 bases of the junction left unmatched. The CDR3 loop reads CASTTMAGGGNTEAFF. The CDR3 nucleotides read TGTGCCAGTACCACCATGGCAGGGGGCGGAAACACTGAAGCTTTCTTT. The entire variable domain, with the rest obtained from reference TRBV19 and TRBJ1-1, is as follows: DGGITQSPKYLFRKEGQNVTLSCEQNLNHDAMYWYRQDPGQGLRLIYYSQIVNDFQKGDIAEGYSVSREKKESFPLTVTSAQKNPTAFYLCASTTMAGGGNTEAFFGQGTRLTVV.

Ten or more counts support this clone. The chain has TRBV2 and TRBJ1-1, with TRBD1 matching 10 bases. V gave up 6 bases and J gave up 9 bases; unmatched junction bases: 4. Germline lookup yields CDR1 SNHLY and CDR2 FYNNEI. The CDR3 sequence is 12 residues long. In DNA, the CDR3 is TGTGCCAGCAGGGGTGACAGGGGGCAAGCTTTCTTT. It translates to CASRGDRGQAFF.

The genes are TRBV28 and TRBJ1-2, with D possibly being TRBD1 (5 bases). This CDR3 has 12 amino acids. Germline CDR1 MDHEN, CDR2 SYDVKM. V gave up 5 bases and J gave up 3 bases, with 7 bases separating them. In DNA form, the CDR3 reads TGTGCCAGCAGTGGGGCGGACTATGGCTACACCTTC. Translated, it gives CASSGADYGYTF.

V gene TRBV7-2 combines with J gene TRBJ1-1, with a weak D call TRBD1 (5 bases). The V gene's germline CDR1 is SGHTA and CDR2 FQGNSA. Trimming removed 6 bases at V and 5 bases at J, with 7 bases between. The length of the CDR3 is 11 residues. The CDR3, as DNA: TGTGCCAGCAGGGCAGGGACTGAAGCTTTCTTT. This encodes CASRAGTEAFF.

This clone was detected a few times. V usage is TRBV5-8 and J usage is TRBJ1-2, with a weak D call TRBD1 (5 bases). The CDR3 length is 14 residues. With 4 bases removed from V and 2 bases from J, the gap between germline ends came to 12 bases. Per the germline V gene, CDR1 is SGHTS and CDR2 is YDEGEE. The CDR3 loop reads CASSLSGGNYGYTF. The CDR3 nucleotides read TGTGCCAGCAGCCTTAGCGGGGGGAACTATGGCTACACCTTC.

The chain combines TRBV28 with TRBJ2-3; TRBD1 matches at 9 bases. The V and J ends lost 6 bases and 2 bases, in that order; junction bases with no gene match: 9. The CDR3 consists of 16 residues. From germline, CDR1 is MDHEN and CDR2 SYDVKM. This chain's CDR3 is CASSKNGQGNTDTQYF. The CDR3 DNA reads TGTGCCAGCAGCAAGAACGGACAGGGGAACACAGATACGCAGTATTTT.

The chain uses TRBV19 and TRBJ2-1; a possible D gene is TRBD1 (5 bases). V lost 1 base, J lost 4 bases, and 11 bases lay in between. The CDR3 is 15 amino acids. From germline, CDR1 is LNHDA and CDR2 SQIVND (reference sequence). The CDR3: CASSIGQRPYNEQFF. Here the CDR3 DNA reads TGTGCCAGTAGTATAGGACAGAGACCATACAATGAGCAGTTCTTC.

The chain couples TRBV6-5 to TRBJ1-1; 9 bases line up with TRBD1. The CDR3 runs to 14 residues. The V gene end was trimmed by 6 bases and the J gene end by 4 bases; junction bases not matched to a gene: 6. Germline lookup yields CDR1 MNHEY and CDR2 SVGAGI. CDR3 residues: CASSLDRGGTEAFF. CDR3 DNA sequence: TGTGCCAGCAGCCTCGACAGGGGGGGCACTGAAGCTTTCTTT.

The chain couples TRBV18 to TRBJ1-2; tentative D call: TRBD1 (6 bases). This CDR3 spans 15 amino acids. Trimming cost V 3 bases and J 4 bases, with 15 bases left between them. Germline V gene lookup returns CDR1 KGHSH and CDR2 LQKENI. CDR3 coding DNA: TGTGCCAGCTCACCCAATAAACAGGGTCTCTATGGCTACACCTTC. This translates into CASSPNKQGLYGYTF.